This T cell receptor (beta chain) came from a study of OX40 agonist ivuxolimab in advanced cancers. Study-wide context: Patient treatment consisted of intravenous ivuxolimab administration every 2 weeks at 0.01 to 10 mg/kg.

The CDR3 consists of 15 residues. The V end was cut by 2 bases, the J end by 0 bases, with 10 bases between. CDR1 is MNHEY, CDR2 SVGAGI, per germline. Assay: immunoSEQ multiplex PCR; the TCRdb copy retains only in-frame clones and omits some. The sample includes 45,000 to 50,000 clones, more than 75% of them seen just once. General observations from the study: Dosing at 0.1 to 3.0 mg/kg was accompanied by clonal expansion of CD4+ and CD8+ blood T cells by week 6.

Comments on this clone: The antigen is undetermined.

The TCR sequence derives from an adult with an advanced solid tumor such as melanoma, head and neck, liver or kidney cancer. The chain is built from TRBV6-5 and TRBJ1-1, with unresolved D. Sequencing was performed on CD4+ or CD8+ T cells sorted from blood, taken in a trial of the OX40 agonist ivuxolimab. CDR3 in DNA: TGTGCCAGCAGTTACGTGAGACTGATGAACACTGAAGCTTTCTTT. Translated, it gives CASSYVRLMNTEAFF.